This T cell receptor beta chain emerged from a study of cytomegalovirus exposure and HLA in healthy donors. CDR3 length: 15 residues. The V gene's germline CDR1 is MDHEN and CDR2 SYDVKM. V lost 6 bases, J lost 3 bases, and 8 bases stayed unmatched. Using immunoSEQ multiplex PCR, the repertoire was profiled, and TCRdb retains in-frame clones only, with some absent. This table has fewer than 150,000 clones, almost 90% appearing once. The V and J genes are TRBV28 and TRBJ1-5, with 7 bases aligning to TRBD1. This sequence originates from a man aged 25 to 40 in good health and CMV-seronegative. Sequencing was carried out using PBMCs. The CDR3 here is CASSRQGGANQPQHF. The CDR3 DNA reads TGTGCCAGCAGCCGACAGGGTGGTGCCAATCAGCCCCAGCATTTT.